This T cell receptor (beta chain) was observed in a study of CD8 T cells in Susac syndrome. Roughly 0.45 to 1 ug RNA was reverse transcribed with random hexamers. Amplification of TCR beta CDR3 spanned 54 Vbeta and 13 Jbeta via immunoSEQ multiplex PCR. TCRdb recomputed calls from the immunoSEQ multiplex PCR reads with MiXCR, one row per CDR3 protein. Counted here are around 150,000 distinct CDR3 sequences, around 94% occurring once; the ten biggest clones make up around 0.15%. The CDR3 is 13 residues long. The V and J ends lost 3 bases and 5 bases respectively, with 13 bases between them. Per the germline V gene, CDR1 is SQVTM and CDR2 is ANQGSEA. Sequencing of TCR beta was undertaken in CD8+ and CD4+ T cells derived from blood. The healthy controls were matched to patients by age and sex. Through negative isolation, CD4+ and CD8+ T cells were obtained, while TEMRA cells were enriched using FACS. This clonotype was seen only once.

J is TRBJ2-5 and V is TRBV29-1, with D maybe TRBD1 (6 bases). The sequenced sample was CD4+ T cells from PBMCs. This receptor was taken from a human donor in good health. The CDR3 sequence is CSVEFAGVETQYF. CDR3 bases: TGCAGCGTTGAGTTTGCAGGGGTTGAGACCCAGTACTTC. Full variable domain (remainder filled in from reference TRBV29-1 and TRBJ2-5): SAVISQKPSRDICQRGTSLTIQCQVDSQVTMMFWYRQQPGQSLTLIATANQGSEATYESGFVIDKFPISRPNLTFSTLTVSNMSPEDSSIYLCSVEFAGVETQYFGPGTRLLVL.